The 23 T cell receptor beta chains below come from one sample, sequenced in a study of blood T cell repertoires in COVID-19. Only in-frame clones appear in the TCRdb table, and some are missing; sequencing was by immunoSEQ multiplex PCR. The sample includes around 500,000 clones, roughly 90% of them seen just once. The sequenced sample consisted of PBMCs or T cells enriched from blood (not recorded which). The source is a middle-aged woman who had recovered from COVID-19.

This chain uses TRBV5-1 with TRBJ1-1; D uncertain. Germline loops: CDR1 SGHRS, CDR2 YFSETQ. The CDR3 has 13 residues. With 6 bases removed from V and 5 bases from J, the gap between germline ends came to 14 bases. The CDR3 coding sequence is TGCGCCAGCATAGAAACCAGCGGAACTGAAGCTTTCTTT. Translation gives CASIETSGTEAFF. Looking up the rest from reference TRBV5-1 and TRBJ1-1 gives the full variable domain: KAGVTQTPRYLIKTRGQQVTLSCSPISGHRSVSWYQQTPGQGLQFLFEYFSETQRNKGNFPGRFSGRQFSNSRSEMNVSTLELGDSALYLCASIETSGTEAFFGQGTRLTVV.

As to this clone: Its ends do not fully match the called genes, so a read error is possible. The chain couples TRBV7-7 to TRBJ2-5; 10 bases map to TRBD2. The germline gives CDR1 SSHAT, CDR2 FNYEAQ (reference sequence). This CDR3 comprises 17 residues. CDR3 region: CASSALAGVTPQETQYF. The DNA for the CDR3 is TGTGCTAGCAGCGCGCTAGCGGGAGTCACCCCACAAGAGACCCAGTACTTC.

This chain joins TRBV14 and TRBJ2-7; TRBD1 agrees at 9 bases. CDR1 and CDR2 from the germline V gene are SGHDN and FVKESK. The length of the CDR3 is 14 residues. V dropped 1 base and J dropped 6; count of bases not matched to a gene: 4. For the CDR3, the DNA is TGTGCCAGCAGCCAAGTACGACAGGGGGGCGAGCAGTACTTC. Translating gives CASSQVRQGGEQYF.

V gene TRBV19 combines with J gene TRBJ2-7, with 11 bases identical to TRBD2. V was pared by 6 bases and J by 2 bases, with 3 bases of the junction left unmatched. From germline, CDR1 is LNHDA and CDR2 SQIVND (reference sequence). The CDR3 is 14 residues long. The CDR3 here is CASRVLAGAYEQYF. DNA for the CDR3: TGTGCCAGTAGAGTACTAGCGGGAGCCTACGAGCAGTACTTC.

CDR3 nucleotides: TGTGCCAGCAGCTTAGGACGGGGTTCCTTATACAATGAGCAGTTCTTC. Residues: CASSLGRGSLYNEQFF. The chain recombines TRBV11-2 with TRBJ2-1, with D perhaps TRBD2 (5 bases). This CDR3 region has 16 residues. The germline CDR1 and CDR2 sequences are SGHAT and FQNNGV. The V end was cut by 1 base, the J end by 4 bases, with 14 bases between.

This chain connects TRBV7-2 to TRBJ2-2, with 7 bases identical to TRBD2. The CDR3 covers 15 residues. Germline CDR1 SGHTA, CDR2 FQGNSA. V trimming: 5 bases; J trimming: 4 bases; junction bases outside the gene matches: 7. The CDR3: CASSPLAASTGELFF. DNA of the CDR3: TGTGCCAGCAGCCCGCTAGCGGCCAGCACCGGGGAGCTGTTTTTT.

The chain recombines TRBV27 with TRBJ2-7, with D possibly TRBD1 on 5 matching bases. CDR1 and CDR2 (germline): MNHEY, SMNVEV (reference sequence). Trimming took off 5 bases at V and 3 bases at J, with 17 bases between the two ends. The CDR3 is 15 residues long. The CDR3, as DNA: TGTGCCAGCAGTCGGAGTGGGGCGGTAAACTACGAGCAGTACTTC. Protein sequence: CASSRSGAVNYEQYF.

DNA of the CDR3: TGCAGTGCTAGTCCAACCAGGAGCGGGAGGTCCTACAATGAGCAGTTCTTC. Amino acids: CSASPTRSGRSYNEQFF. The chain carries TRBV20-1 and TRBJ2-1; TRBD2 agrees at 9 bases. Germline-derived CDR1 and CDR2 are DFQATT and SNEGSKA (reference sequence). The CDR3 is made up of 17 amino acids. J lost 1 base, V lost 3 bases, and 10 bases had no gene match.

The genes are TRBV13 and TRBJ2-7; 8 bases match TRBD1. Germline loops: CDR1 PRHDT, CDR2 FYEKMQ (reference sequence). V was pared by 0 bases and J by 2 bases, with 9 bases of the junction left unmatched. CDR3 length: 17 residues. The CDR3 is CASSLGPPGQATYEQYF. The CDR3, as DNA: TGTGCCAGCAGCTTAGGACCACCGGGACAGGCCACCTACGAGCAGTACTTC.

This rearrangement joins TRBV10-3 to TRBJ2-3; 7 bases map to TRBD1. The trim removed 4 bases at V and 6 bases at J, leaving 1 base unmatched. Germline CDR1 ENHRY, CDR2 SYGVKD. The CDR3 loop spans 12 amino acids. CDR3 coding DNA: TGTGCCATCAGTGTCAGGGGGGATACGCAGTATTTT. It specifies CAISVRGDTQYF.

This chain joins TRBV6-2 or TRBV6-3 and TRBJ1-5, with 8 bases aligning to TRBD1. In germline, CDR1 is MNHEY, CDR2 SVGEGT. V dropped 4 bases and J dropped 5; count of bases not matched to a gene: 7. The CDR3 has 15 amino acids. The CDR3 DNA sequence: TGTGCCAGCAGTTGGATACAGGGGGTTGATCAGCCCCAGCATTTT. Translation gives CASSWIQGVDQPQHF.

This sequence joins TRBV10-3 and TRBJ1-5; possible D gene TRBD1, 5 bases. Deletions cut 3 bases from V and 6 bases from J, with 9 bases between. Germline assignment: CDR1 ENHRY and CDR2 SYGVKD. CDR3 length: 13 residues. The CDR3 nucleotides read TGTGCCATCAGTGACACAGGCGGTCAGCCCCAGCATTTT. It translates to CAISDTGGQPQHF.

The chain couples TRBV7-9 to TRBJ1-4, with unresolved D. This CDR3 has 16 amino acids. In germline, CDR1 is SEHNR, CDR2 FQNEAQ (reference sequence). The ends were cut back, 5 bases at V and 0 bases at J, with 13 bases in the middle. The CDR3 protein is CASSPAWPATNEKLFF. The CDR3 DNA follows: TGTGCCAGCAGCCCCGCTTGGCCTGCAACTAATGAAAAACTGTTTTTT. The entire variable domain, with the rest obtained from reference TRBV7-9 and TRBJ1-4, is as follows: DTGVSQNPRHKITKRGQNVTFRCDPISEHNRLYWYRQTLGQGPEFLTYFQNEAQLEKSRLLSDRFSAERPKGSFSTLEIQRTEQGDSAMYLCASSPAWPATNEKLFFGSGTQLSVL.

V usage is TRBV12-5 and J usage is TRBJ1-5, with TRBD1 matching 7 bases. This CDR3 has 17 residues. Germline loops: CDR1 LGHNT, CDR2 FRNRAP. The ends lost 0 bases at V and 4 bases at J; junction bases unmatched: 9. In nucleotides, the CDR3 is TGTGCTAGTGGTTTGGTACTTCAGGCAGGGGGAAATCAGCCCCAGCATTTT. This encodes CASGLVLQAGGNQPQHF.

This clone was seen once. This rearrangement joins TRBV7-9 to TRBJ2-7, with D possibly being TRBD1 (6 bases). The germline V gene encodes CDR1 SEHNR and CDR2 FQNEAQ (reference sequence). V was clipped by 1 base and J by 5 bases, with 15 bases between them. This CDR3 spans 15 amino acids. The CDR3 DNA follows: TGTGCCAGCAGCTTAGGGCAGGGGCTGTCGAACGAGCAGTACTTC. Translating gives CASSLGQGLSNEQYF.

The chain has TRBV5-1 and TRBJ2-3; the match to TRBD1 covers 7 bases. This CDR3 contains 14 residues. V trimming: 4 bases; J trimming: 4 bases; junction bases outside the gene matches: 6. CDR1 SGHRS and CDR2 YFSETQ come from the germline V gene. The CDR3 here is CASSQGQAADTQYF. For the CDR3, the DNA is TGCGCCAGCAGCCAAGGACAGGCGGCAGATACGCAGTATTTT.

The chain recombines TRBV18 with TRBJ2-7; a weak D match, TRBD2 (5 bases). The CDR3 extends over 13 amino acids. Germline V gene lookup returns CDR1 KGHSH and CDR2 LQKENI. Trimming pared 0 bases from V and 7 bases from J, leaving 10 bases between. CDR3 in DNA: TGTGCCAGCTCACCACCAACCCCGGGGGAGCAGTACTTC. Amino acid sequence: CASSPPTPGEQYF.

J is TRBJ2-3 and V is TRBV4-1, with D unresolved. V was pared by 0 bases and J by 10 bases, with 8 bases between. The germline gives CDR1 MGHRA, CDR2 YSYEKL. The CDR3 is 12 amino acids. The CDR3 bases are TGCGCCAGCAGCCAAGATAATTCCCCGCAGTATTTT. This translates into CASSQDNSPQYF.

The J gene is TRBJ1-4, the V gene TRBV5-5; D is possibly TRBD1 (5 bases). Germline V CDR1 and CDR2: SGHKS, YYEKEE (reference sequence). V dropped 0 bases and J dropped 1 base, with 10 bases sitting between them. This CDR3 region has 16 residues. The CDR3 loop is CASSLVSRGTNEKLFF. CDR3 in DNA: TGTGCCAGCAGCTTGGTCAGTAGGGGAACTAATGAAAAACTGTTTTTT.

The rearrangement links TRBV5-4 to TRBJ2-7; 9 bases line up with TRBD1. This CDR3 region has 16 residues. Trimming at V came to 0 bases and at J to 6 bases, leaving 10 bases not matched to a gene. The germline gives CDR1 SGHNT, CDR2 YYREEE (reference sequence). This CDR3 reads CASSLDPRGQGFEQYF. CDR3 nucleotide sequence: TGTGCCAGCAGCTTGGATCCACGGGGACAGGGATTCGAGCAGTACTTC.

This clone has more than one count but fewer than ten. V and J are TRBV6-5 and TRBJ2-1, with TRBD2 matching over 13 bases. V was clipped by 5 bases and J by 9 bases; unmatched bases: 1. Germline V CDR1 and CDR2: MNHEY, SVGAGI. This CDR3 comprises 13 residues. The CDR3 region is CASSRLAGGEQFF. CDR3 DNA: TGTGCCAGCAGTCGACTAGCGGGAGGTGAGCAGTTCTTC.

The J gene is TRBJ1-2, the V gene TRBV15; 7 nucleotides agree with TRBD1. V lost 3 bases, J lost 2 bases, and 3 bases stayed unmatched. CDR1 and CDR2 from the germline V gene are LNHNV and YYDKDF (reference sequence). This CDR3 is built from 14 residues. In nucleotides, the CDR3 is TGTGCCACCAGCAGTACAGGGGTGAACTATGGCTACACCTTC. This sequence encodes CATSSTGVNYGYTF. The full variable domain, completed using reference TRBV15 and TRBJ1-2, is DAMVIQNPRYQVTQFGKPVTLSCSQTLNHNVMYWYQQKSSQAPKLLFHYYDKDFNNEADTPDNFQSRRPNTSFCFLDIRSPGLGDTAMYLCATSSTGVNYGYTFGSGTRLTVV.

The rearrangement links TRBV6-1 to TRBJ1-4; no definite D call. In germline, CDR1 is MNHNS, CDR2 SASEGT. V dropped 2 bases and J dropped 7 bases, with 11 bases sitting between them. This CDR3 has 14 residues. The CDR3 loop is CASSEFRMGEKLFF. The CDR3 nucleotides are TGTGCCAGCAGTGAATTCAGGATGGGTGAAAAACTGTTTTTT.